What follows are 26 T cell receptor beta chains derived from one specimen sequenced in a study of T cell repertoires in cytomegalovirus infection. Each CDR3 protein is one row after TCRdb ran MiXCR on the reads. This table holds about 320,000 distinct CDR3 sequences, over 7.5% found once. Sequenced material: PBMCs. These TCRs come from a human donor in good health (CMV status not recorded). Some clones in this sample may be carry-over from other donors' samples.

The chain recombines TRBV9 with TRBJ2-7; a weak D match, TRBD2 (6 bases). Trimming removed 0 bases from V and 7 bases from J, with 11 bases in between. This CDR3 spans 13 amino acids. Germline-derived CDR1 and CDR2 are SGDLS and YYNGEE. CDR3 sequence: CASSVGKGGEQYF. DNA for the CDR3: TGTGCCAGCAGCGTAGGAAAAGGAGGGGAGCAGTACTTC.

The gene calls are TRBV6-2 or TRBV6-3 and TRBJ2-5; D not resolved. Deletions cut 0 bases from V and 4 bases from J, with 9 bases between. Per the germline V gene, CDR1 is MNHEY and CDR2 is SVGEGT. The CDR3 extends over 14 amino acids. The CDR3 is CASSYSTGSETQYF. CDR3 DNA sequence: TGTGCCAGCAGTTACTCGACCGGCTCAGAGACCCAGTACTTC.

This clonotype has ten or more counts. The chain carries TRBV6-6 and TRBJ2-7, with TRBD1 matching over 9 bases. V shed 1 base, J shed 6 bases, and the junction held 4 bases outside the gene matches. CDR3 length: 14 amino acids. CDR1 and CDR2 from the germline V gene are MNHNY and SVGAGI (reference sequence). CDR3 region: CASSYWGQGTEQYF. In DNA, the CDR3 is TGTGCCAGCAGTTACTGGGGACAGGGAACCGAGCAGTACTTC.

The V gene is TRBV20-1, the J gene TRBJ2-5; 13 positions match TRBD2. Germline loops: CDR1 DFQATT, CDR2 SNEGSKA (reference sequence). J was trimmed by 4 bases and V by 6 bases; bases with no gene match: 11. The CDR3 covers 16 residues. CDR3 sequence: CSAAGTSGASSETQYF. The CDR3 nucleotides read TGCAGTGCCGCCGGGACTAGCGGGGCAAGCTCAGAGACCCAGTACTTC.

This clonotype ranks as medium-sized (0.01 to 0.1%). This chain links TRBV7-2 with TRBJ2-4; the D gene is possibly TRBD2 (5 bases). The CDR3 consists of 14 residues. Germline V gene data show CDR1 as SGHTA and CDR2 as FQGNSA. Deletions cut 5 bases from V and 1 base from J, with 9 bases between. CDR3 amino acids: CASSLGNAKNIQYF. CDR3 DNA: TGTGCCAGCAGCCTCGGGAACGCCAAAAACATTCAGTACTTC.

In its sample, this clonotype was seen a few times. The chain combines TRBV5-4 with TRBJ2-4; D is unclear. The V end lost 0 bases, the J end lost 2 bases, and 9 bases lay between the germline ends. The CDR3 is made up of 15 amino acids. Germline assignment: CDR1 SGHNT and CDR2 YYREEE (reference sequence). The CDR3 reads CASSLDPGTKNIQYF. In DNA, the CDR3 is TGTGCCAGCAGCTTGGATCCCGGAACCAAAAACATTCAGTACTTC.

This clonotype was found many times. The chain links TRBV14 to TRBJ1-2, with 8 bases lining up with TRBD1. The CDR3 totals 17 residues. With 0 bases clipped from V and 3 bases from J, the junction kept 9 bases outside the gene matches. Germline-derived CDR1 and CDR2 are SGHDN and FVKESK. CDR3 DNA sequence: TGTGCCAGCAGCCAAGACCCCAGGGGGCGCGGAGACTATGGCTACACCTTC. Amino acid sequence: CASSQDPRGRGDYGYTF.

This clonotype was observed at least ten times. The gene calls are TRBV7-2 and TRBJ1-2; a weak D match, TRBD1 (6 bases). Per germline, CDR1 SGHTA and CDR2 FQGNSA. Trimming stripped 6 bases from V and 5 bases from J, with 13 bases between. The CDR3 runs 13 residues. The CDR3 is CASSARGGYGYTF. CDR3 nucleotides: TGTGCCAGCAGTGCAAGGGGGGGATATGGCTACACCTTC.

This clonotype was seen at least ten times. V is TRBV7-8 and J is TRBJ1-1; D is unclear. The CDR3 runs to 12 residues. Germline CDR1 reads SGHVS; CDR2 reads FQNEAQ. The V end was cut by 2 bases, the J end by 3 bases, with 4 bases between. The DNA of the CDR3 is TGTGCCAGCAGCTTATGGGACACTGAAGCTTTCTTT. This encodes CASSLWDTEAFF.

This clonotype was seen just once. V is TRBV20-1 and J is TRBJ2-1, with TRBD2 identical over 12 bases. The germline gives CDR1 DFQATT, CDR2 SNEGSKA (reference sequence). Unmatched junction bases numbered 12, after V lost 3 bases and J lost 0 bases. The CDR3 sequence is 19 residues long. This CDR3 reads CSASTLAGGVEFSYNEQFF. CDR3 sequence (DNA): TGCAGTGCTAGTACGCTAGCGGGAGGGGTAGAATTCTCCTACAATGAGCAGTTCTTC.

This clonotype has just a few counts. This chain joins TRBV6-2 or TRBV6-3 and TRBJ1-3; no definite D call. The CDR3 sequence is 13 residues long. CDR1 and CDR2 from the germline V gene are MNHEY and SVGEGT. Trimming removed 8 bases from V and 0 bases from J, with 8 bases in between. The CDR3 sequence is CASRTASGNTIYF. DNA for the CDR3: TGTGCCAGCCGCACCGCCTCTGGAAACACCATATATTTT.

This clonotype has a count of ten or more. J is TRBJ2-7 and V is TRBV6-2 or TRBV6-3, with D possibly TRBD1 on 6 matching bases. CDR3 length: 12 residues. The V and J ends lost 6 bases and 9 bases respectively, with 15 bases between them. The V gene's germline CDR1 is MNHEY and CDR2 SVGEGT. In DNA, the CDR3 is TGTGCCAGCAGCGTCACAGGGATGCGGCAGTACTTC. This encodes CASSVTGMRQYF.

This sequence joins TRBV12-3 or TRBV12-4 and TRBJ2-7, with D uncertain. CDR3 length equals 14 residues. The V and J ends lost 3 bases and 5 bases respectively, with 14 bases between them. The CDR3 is CASSFRTLNNEQYF. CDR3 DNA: TGTGCCAGCAGTTTTCGAACGCTTAACAACGAGCAGTACTTC.

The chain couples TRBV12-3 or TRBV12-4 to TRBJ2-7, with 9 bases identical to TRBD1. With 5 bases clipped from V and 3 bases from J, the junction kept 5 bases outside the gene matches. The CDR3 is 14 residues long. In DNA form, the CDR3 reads TGTGCCAGCAGTAAGGGGACAGGGATCTACGAGCAGTACTTC. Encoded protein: CASSKGTGIYEQYF.

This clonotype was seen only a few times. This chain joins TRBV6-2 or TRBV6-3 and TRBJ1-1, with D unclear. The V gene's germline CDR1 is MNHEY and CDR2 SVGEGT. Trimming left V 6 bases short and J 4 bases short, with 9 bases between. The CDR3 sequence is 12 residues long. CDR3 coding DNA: TGTGCCAGCAGCCCCTCACCCACTGAAGCTTTCTTT. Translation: CASSPSPTEAFF.

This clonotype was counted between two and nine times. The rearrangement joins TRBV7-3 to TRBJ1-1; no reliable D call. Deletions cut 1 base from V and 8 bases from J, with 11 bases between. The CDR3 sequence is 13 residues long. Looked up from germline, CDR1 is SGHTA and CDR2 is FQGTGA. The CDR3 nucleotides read TGTGCCAGCAGCTTAAATTCGGGAAGAGAAGCTTTCTTT. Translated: CASSLNSGREAFF.

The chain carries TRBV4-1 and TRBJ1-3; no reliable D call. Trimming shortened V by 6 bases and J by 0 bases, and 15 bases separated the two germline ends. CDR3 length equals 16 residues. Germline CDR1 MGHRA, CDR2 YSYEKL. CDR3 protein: CASRHYLWNSGNTIYF. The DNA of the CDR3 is TGCGCCAGCAGGCACTATTTATGGAACTCTGGAAACACCATATATTTT.

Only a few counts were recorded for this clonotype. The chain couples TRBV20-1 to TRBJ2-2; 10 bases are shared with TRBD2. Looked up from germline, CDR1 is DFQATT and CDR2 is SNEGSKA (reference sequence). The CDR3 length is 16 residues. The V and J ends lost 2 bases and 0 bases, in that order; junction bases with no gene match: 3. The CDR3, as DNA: TGCAGTGCTAGATCGGGGACTAGCGCGAACACCGGGGAGCTGTTTTTT. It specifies CSARSGTSANTGELFF.

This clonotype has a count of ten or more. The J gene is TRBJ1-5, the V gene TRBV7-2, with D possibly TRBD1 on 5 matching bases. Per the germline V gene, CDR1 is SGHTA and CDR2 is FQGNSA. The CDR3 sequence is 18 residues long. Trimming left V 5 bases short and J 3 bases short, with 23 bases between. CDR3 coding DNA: TGTGCCAGCAGCCTCTCCGGTGGGACCGCTAATACCAATCAGCCCCAGCATTTT. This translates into CASSLSGGTANTNQPQHF.

Here the CDR3 reads CASSWKGGGYNEQFF. DNA of the CDR3: TGTGCCAGCAGCTGGAAGGGGGGCGGCTACAATGAGCAGTTCTTC. The J gene is TRBJ2-1, the V gene TRBV6-2 or TRBV6-3; perhaps D is TRBD1 or TRBD2 (6 bases each). This CDR3 region has 15 residues. The germline gives CDR1 MNHEY, CDR2 SVGEGT. V gave up 6 bases and J gave up 3 bases, with 15 bases separating them.

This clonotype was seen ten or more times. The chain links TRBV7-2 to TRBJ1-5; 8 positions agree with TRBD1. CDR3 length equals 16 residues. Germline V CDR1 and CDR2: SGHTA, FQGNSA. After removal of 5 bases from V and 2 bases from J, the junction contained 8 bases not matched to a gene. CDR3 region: CASSPEGTGGNQPQHF. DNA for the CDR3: TGTGCCAGCAGCCCGGAAGGGACAGGCGGCAATCAGCCCCAGCATTTT.

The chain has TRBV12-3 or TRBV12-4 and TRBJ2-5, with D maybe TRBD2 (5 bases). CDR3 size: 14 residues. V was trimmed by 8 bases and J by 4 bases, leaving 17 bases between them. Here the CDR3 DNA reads TGTGCCAGCCTGCGTTGGACTGAGGGAGAGACCCAGTACTTC. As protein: CASLRWTEGETQYF.

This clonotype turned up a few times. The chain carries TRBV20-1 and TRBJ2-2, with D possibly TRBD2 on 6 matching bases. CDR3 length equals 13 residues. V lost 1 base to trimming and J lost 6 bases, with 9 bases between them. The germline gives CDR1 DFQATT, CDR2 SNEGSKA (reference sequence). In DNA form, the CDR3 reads TGCAGTGCTAGAGGGCGGGGTCCCGGGGAGCTGTTTTTT. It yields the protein CSARGRGPGELFF.

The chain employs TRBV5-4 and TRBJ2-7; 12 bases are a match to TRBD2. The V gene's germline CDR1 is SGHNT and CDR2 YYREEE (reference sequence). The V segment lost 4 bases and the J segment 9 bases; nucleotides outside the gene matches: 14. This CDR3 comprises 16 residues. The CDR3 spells CASSDGLAGYPWTQYF. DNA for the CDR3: TGTGCCAGCAGCGACGGACTAGCGGGGTACCCCTGGACGCAGTACTTC.

In DNA, the CDR3 is TGCAGTGCTAGGAGGTCAGGGGCGGATCAAGGTTTCTTT. It codes for CSARRSGADQGFF. This chain links TRBV20-1 with TRBJ1-1; D may be TRBD1 (6 bases). CDR1 and CDR2 from the germline V gene are DFQATT and SNEGSKA (reference sequence). This CDR3 has 13 residues. The V end was cut by 3 bases, the J end by 13 bases, with 21 bases between.

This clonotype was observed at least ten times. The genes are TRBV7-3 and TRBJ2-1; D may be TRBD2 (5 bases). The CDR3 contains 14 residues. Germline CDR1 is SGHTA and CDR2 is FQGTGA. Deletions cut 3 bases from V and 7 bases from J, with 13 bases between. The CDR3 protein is CASSFSNRGNEQFF. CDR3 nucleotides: TGTGCCAGCAGCTTTTCGAATAGAGGGAATGAGCAGTTCTTC.